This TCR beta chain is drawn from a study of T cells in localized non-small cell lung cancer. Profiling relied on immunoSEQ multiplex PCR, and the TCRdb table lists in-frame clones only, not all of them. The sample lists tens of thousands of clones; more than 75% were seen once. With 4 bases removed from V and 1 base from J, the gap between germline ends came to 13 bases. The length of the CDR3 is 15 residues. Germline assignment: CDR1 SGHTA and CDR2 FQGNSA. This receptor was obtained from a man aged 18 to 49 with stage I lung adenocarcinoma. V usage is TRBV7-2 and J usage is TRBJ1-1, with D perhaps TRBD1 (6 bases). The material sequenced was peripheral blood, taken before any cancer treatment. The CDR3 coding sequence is TGTGCCAGCAGCTCAAGGACAGCGACGAACACTGAAGCTTTCTTT. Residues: CASSSRTATNTEAFF.